The entry below describes one T cell receptor beta chain. Its antigen is undetermined. Splitting the CD4+ cells yielded a CD45RA+ naive subset and a CD45RA-negative memory subset. The protocol was immunoSEQ multiplex PCR, while the TCRdb copy is restricted to in-frame clones and leaves out a portion. The data contain hundreds of thousands of clones, approximately 97% of them singletons. This CDR3 region has 14 residues. Germline loops: CDR1 SGHVS, CDR2 FQNEAQ. Trimming removed 4 bases from V and 5 bases from J, with 14 bases in between. The sample originates from a study of shared clonotypes between healthy human individuals. Study-wide context: In total, the donors were a couple of women and a few men aged 18 to 49.

Study-level points and caveats: An expected dependence of interdonor clonotype sharing on sequencing depth was noted.

The sequence was collected from a woman in her twenties or thirties in good health. V is TRBV7-8 and J is TRBJ2-5; a weak D match, TRBD1 (5 bases). Sequenced input: naive CD4+ T cells sorted from blood. The subset was: CD45RA+ positively selected. Here the CDR3 DNA reads TGTGCCAGCAGCTCCGCCTCATCAGGGGAGACCCAGTACTTC. Translated, it gives CASSSASSGETQYF.